This entry is about one TCR beta chain. Participants' own reports of clinical history determined their cohort assignment. This record belongs to a study of blood T cell repertoires in COVID-19. Study context: Both acute and convalescent COVID-19 samples were obtained from the United States, Italy and Spain. T cells, B-cell-depleted T cells, or PBMCs supplied cDNA or gDNA.

Original data processing: Reference gene primer amplification gave nucleated cell count estimates. Repertoires were generated with immunoSEQ multiplex PCR, while TCRdb's copy carries only in-frame clones and drops some. V and J calls and clone size come straight from that table; D and trimming were deduced from the DNA. The data show about 400,000 clones, with approximately 85% seen just once and 2% to 2.5% held by the top ten. Per germline, CDR1 MNHEY and CDR2 SMNVEV (reference sequence). The CDR3 has 15 amino acids. Trimming took 8 bases from V and 7 from J; bases not matched to a gene: 11. The V and J genes are TRBV27 and TRBJ1-6, with TRBD1 identical over 7 bases. Sample: PBMCs or T cells enriched from blood (not recorded which). The TCR was taken from a woman aged 40-49 years with acute COVID-19. CDR3 nucleotide sequence: TGTGCCAGCGCGGTAAGACAGGGTAGCAATTCACCCCTCCACTTT. Residues: CASAVRQGSNSPLHF.